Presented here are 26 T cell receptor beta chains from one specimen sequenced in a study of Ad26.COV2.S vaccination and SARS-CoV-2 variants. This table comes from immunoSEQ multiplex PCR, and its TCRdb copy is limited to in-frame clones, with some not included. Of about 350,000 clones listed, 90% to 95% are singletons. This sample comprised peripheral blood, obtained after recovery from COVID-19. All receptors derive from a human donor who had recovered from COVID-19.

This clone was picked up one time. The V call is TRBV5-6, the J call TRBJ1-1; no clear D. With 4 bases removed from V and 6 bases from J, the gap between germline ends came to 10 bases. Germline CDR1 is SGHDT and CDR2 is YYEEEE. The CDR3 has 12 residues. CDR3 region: CASSGGSPEAFF. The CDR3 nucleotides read TGTGCCAGCAGCGGTGGGTCTCCTGAAGCTTTCTTT.

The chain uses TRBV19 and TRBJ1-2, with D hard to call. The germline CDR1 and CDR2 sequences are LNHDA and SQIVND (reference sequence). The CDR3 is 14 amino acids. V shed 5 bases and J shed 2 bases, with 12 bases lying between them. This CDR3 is CASSVGLGNYGYTF. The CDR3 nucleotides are TGTGCCAGTAGTGTAGGGTTAGGGAACTATGGCTACACCTTC. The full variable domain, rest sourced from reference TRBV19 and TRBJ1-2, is DGGITQSPKYLFRKEGQNVTLSCEQNLNHDAMYWYRQDPGQGLRLIYYSQIVNDFQKGDIAEGYSVSREKKESFPLTVTSAQKNPTAFYLCASSVGLGNYGYTFGSGTRLTVV.

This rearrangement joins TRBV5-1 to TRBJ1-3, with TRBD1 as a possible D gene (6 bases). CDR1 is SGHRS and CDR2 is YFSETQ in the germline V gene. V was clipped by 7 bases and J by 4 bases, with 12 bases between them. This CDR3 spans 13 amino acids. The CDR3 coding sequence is TGCGCCAGCGCCGGGACATTGGGAAACACCATATATTTT. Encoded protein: CASAGTLGNTIYF.

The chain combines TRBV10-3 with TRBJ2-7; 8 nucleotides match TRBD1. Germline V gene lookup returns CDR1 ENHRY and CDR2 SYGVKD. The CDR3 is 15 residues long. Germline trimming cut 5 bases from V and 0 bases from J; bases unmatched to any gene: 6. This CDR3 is CAISTTGEGSYEQYF. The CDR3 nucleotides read TGTGCCATCAGTACGACAGGGGAAGGCTCCTACGAGCAGTACTTC.

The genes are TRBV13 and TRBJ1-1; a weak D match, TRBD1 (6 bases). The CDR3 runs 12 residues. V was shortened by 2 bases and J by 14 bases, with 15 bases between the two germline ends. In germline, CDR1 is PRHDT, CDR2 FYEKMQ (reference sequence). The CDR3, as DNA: TGTGCCAGCAGCTTAACCGGGACATTTGTATTCTTT. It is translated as CASSLTGTFVFF.

The CDR3 loop reads CASSETNSMQYPNTEAFF. DNA of the CDR3: TGTGCCAGCAGTGAGACGAACAGCATGCAATATCCGAACACTGAAGCTTTCTTT. The chain carries TRBV6-1 and TRBJ1-1; D call uncertain. The V gene lost 3 bases and the J gene lost 1 base, with 21 bases spanning the gap. Germline lookup yields CDR1 MNHNS and CDR2 SASEGT. This CDR3 comprises 18 residues.

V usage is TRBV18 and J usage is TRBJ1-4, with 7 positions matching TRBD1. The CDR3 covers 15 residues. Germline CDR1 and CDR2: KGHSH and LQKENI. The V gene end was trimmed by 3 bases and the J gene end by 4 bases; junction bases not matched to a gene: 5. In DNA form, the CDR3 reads TGTGCCAGCTCACCTACGGGACAGCATAATGAAAAACTGTTTTTT. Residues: CASSPTGQHNEKLFF.

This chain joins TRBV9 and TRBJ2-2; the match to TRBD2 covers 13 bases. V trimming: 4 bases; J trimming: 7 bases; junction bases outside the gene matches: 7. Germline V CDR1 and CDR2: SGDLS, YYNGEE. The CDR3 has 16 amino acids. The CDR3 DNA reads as TGTGCCAGCAGCTCCCGACTAGCGGGGGGTTACGGGGAGCTGTTTTTT. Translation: CASSSRLAGGYGELFF.

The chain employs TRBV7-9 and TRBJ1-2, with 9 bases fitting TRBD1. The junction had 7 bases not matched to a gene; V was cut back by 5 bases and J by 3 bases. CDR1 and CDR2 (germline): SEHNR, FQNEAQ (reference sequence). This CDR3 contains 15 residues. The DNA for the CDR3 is TGTGCCAGCAGCCCAAGGGACAGGGTACACTATGGCTACACCTTC. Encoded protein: CASSPRDRVHYGYTF.

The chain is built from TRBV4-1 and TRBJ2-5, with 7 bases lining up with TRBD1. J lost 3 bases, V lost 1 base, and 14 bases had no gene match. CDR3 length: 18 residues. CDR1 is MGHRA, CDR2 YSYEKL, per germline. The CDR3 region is CASSQVSGTVFSEETQYF. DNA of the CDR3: TGCGCCAGCAGCCAAGTTTCTGGGACAGTATTTTCAGAAGAGACCCAGTACTTC.

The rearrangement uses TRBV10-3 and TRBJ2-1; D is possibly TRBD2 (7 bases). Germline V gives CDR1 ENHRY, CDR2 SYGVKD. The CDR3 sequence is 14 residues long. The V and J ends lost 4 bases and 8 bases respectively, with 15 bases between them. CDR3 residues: CAISVRGGSDEQFF. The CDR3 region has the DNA TGTGCCATCAGTGTGAGGGGGGGCAGCGATGAGCAGTTCTTC.

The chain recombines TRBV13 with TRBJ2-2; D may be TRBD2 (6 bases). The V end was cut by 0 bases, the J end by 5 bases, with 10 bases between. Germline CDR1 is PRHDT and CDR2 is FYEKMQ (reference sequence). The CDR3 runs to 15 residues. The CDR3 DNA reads TGTGCCAGCAGCTTAGGACTGACTAGTACCGGGGAGCTGTTTTTT. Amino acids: CASSLGLTSTGELFF.

The CDR3 DNA reads TGCGCCAGCAGCCCTGGCGTAGCGTCGGGGCACGAGCAGTACTTC. It codes for CASSPGVASGHEQYF. This chain connects TRBV5-1 to TRBJ2-7; D could derive from TRBD1 or TRBD2 (5 bases each). V lost 4 bases to trimming and J lost 5 bases, with 19 bases between them. From germline, CDR1 is SGHRS and CDR2 YFSETQ. CDR3 length equals 15 residues.

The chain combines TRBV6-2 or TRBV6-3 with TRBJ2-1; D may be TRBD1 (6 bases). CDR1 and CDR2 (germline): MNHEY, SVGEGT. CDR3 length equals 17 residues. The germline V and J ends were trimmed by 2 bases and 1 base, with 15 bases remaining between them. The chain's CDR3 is CASSYTPGHLSYNEQFF. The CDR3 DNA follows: TGTGCCAGCAGTTACACCCCGGGACATCTGTCCTACAATGAGCAGTTCTTC.

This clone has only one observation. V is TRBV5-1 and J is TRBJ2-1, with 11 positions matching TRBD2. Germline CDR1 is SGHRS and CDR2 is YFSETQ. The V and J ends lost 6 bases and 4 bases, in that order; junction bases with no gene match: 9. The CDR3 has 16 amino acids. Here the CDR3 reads CASTSRLAGGYNEQFF. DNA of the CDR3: TGCGCCAGCACCTCCCGGTTAGCGGGGGGGTACAATGAGCAGTTCTTC.

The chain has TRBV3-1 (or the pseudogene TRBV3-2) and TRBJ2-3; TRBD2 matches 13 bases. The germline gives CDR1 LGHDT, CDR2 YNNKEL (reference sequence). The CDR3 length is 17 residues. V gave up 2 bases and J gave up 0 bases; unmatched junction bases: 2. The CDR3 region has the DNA TGTGCCAGCAGCCAAAAGGGACTAGCGGGGAGCACAGATACGCAGTATTTT. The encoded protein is CASSQKGLAGSTDTQYF.

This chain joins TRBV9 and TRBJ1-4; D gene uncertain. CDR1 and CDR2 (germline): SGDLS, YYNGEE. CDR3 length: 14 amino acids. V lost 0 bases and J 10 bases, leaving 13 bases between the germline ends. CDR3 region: CASSVGPGVGKLFF. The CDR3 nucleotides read TGTGCCAGCAGCGTAGGGCCGGGAGTCGGAAAACTGTTTTTT.

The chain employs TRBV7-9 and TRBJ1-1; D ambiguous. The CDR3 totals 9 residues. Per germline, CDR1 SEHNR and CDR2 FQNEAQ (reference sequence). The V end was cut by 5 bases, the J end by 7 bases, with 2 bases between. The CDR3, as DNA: TGTGCCAGCAGCCTTGAAGCTTTCTTT. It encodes CASSLEAFF.

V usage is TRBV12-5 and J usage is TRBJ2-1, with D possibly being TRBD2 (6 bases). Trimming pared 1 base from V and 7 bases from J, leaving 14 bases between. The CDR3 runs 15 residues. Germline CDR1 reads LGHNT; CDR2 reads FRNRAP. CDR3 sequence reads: CASGLATTGGNEQFF. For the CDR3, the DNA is TGTGCTAGTGGTTTGGCCACCACAGGAGGGAATGAGCAGTTCTTC.

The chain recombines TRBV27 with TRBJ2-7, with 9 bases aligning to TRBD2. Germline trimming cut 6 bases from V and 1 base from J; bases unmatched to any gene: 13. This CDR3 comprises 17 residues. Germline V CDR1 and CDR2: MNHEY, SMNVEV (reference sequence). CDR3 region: CASRQAFSRGGSYEQYF. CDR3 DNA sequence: TGTGCCAGCAGGCAGGCGTTTTCGCGGGGGGGGTCCTACGAGCAGTACTTC.

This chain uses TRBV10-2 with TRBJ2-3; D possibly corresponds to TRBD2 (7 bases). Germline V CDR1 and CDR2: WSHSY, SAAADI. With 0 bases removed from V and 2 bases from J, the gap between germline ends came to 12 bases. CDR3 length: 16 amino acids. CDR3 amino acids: CASSESTGGHTDTQYF. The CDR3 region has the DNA TGCGCCAGCAGTGAGTCGACCGGGGGGCACACAGATACGCAGTATTTT.

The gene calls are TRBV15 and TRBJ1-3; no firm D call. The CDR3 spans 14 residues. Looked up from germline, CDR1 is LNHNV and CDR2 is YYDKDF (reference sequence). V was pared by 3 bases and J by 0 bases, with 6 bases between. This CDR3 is CATSSFSSGNTIYF. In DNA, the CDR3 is TGTGCCACCAGCAGTTTCAGCTCTGGAAACACCATATATTTT.

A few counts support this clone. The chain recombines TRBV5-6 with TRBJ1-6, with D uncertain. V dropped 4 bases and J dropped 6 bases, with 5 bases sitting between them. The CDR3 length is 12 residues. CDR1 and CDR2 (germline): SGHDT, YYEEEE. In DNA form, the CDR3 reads TGTGCCAGCAGCCTCACTAATTCACCCCTCCACTTT. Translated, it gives CASSLTNSPLHF.

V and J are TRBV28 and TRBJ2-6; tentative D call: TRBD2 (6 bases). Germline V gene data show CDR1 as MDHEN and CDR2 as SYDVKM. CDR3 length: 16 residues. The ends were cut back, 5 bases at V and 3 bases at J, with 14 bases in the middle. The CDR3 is CASSTGTPVGANVLTF. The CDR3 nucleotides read TGTGCCAGCAGTACCGGGACTCCCGTTGGGGCCAACGTCCTGACTTTC.

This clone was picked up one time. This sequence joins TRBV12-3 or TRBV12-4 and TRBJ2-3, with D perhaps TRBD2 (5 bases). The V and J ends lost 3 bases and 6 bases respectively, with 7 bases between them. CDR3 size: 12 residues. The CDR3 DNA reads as TGTGCCAGCAGTTTTAGAGGGGATACGCAGTATTTT. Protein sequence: CASSFRGDTQYF.

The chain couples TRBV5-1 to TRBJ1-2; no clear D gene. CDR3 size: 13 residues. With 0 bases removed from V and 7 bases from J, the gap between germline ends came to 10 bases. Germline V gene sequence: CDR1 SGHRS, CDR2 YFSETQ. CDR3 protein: CASSLAGSAGYTF. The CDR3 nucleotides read TGCGCCAGCAGCTTGGCCGGGAGTGCTGGCTACACCTTC.